These 20 T cell receptor beta chains originate from one sample sequenced in a study of shared clonotypes between healthy human individuals (dated by TCRdb to 2018 to 2021). The library was made by the immunoSEQ multiplex PCR assay. The clones in this table, taken by TCRdb from immuneACCESS, are in-frame only. Not every clone is retained; where verified, under half of the shortfall comes from an unresolved V gene, and the cause of the rest is unknown. Here the sample has some 1,100,000 clones; around three quarters occur a single time. The leading ten clones occupy about 0.52% of the sample. Sequenced input: memory CD4+ T cells from PBMCs. The intended sense of this specimen's cell subset or site label: CD45RA-negative fraction. The receptors come from a young man in good health. Some clones in this sample may be carry-over from other donors' samples.

The chain has TRBV27 and TRBJ2-1; 12 nucleotides match TRBD2. Germline CDR1 reads MNHEY; CDR2 reads SMNVEV (reference sequence). The V gene end was trimmed by 4 bases and the J gene end by 4 bases; junction bases not matched to a gene: 2. The CDR3 is 15 residues long. CDR3 sequence: CASSSLAGGYNEQFF. The CDR3 DNA follows: TGTGCCAGCAGTTCGCTAGCGGGAGGGTACAATGAGCAGTTCTTC.

The chain uses TRBV6-1 and TRBJ2-4; 7 bases map to TRBD1. CDR3 length: 15 amino acids. The trim removed 8 bases at V and 6 bases at J, leaving 13 bases unmatched. CDR1 is MNHNS and CDR2 is SASEGT in the germline V gene. CDR3 sequence: CASPPVGTAGNIQYF. CDR3 nucleotides: TGTGCCAGCCCCCCTGTCGGGACAGCTGGAAACATTCAGTACTTC.

This clone was recorded once. The rearrangement uses TRBV7-2 and TRBJ1-4; unclear D gene. V dropped 5 bases and J dropped 0 bases, with 16 bases sitting between them. Germline CDR1 is SGHTA and CDR2 is FQGNSA. The CDR3 runs to 17 residues. Here the CDR3 reads CASSPSPGSATNEKLFF. CDR3 coding DNA: TGTGCCAGCAGCCCAAGCCCGGGTTCGGCAACTAATGAAAAACTGTTTTTT.

This chain uses TRBV28 with TRBJ1-4; D may be TRBD1 (5 bases). There are 14 residues in the CDR3. Trimming stripped 7 bases from V and 10 bases from J, with 19 bases between. Germline values: CDR1 MDHEN, CDR2 SYDVKM. The CDR3 region is CASTPPGGVGKLFF. CDR3 sequence (DNA): TGTGCCAGCACTCCCCCGGGGGGTGTGGGAAAACTGTTTTTT.

The V call is TRBV7-3, the J call TRBJ2-1; 9 nucleotides match TRBD2. The CDR3 is 15 amino acids. V lost 2 bases to trimming and J lost 9 bases; unmatched junction nucleotides: 8. CDR1 is SGHTA, CDR2 FQGTGA, per germline. The CDR3 DNA sequence: TGTGCCAGCAGCTTATTAGGCGGGAGGGTTAGTGAGCAGTTCTTC. Its translation is CASSLLGGRVSEQFF.

The chain is built from TRBV18 and TRBJ1-1; a possible D gene is TRBD1 (6 bases). CDR3 length equals 16 residues. Germline lookup yields CDR1 KGHSH and CDR2 LQKENI. Trimming removed 3 bases from V and 0 bases from J, with 14 bases in between. The CDR3 spells CASSPLTGSMNTEAFF. CDR3 coding DNA: TGTGCCAGCTCACCCCTGACAGGTTCGATGAACACTGAAGCTTTCTTT.

The V call is TRBV6-1, the J call TRBJ1-2; no clear D gene. Trimming took 0 bases from V and 8 from J, leaving 7 bases between them. CDR1 is MNHNS, CDR2 SASEGT, per germline. CDR3 length equals 12 residues. The CDR3 here is CASSEAGWGYTF. The CDR3, as DNA: TGTGCCAGCAGTGAAGCGGGTTGGGGCTACACCTTC.

The J gene is TRBJ2-5, the V gene TRBV2; the D gene could be TRBD1 or TRBD2 (5 bases each). TRBJ2-7 matches the DNA end more closely, so the J call is doubtful. The CDR3 runs 12 residues. Germline V gene data show CDR1 as SNHLY and CDR2 as FYNNEI. CDR3 amino acids: CASRRDLYEQYF. The CDR3 nucleotides read TGTGCCAGCAGACGGGACCTCTACGAGCAGTACTTC.

In this sample, this clone turned up once. The chain has TRBV4-3 and TRBJ2-5, with D unclear. There are 18 residues in the CDR3. CDR1 and CDR2 from the germline V gene are LGHNA and YSLEER. The V end was cut by 2 bases, the J end by 0 bases, with 19 bases between. In DNA, the CDR3 is TGCGCCAGCAGCCAAAGTGAGGCGTCTAGTTCGTACCAAGAGACCCAGTACTTC. Translation: CASSQSEASSSYQETQYF.

The V gene is TRBV7-9, the J gene TRBJ1-1; D remains ambiguous. CDR3 length equals 15 residues. Germline lookup yields CDR1 SEHNR and CDR2 FQNEAQ (reference sequence). V lost 0 bases, J lost 0 bases, and 8 bases lay in between. The CDR3 DNA reads TGTGCCAGCAGCTTAGCGGCCAGCATGAACACTGAAGCTTTCTTT. Its translation: CASSLAASMNTEAFF.

The J gene is TRBJ1-1, the V gene TRBV25-1, with a possible D match to TRBD1 (5 bases). Looked up from germline, CDR1 is MGHDK and CDR2 is SYGVNS. V lost 6 bases to trimming and J lost 0 bases, with 14 bases between them. The length of the CDR3 is 15 residues. The DNA for the CDR3 is TGTGCCAGCAGGGGGTCGTGGGGCCTGAACACTGAAGCTTTCTTT. Amino acid sequence: CASRGSWGLNTEAFF.

This clone was seen a single time. The chain joins TRBV29-1 to TRBJ2-2; 9 bases match TRBD1. V gave up 6 bases and J gave up 5 bases; unmatched junction bases: 4. The CDR3 extends over 13 amino acids. In germline, CDR1 is SQVTM, CDR2 ANQGSEA. Here the CDR3 DNA reads TGCAGCGTCGGGACAGGGCAAACCGGGGAGCTGTTTTTT. The encoded protein is CSVGTGQTGELFF.

The chain carries TRBV19 and TRBJ2-2; 9 positions match TRBD1. Germline-derived CDR1 and CDR2 are LNHDA and SQIVND (reference sequence). The CDR3 covers 15 residues. V was pared by 4 bases and J by 4 bases, with 4 bases of the junction left unmatched. CDR3 loop: CASSRQGGVTGELFF. The CDR3 nucleotides read TGTGCCAGTAGTAGACAGGGGGGCGTCACCGGGGAGCTGTTTTTT.

The CDR3, as DNA: TGTGCCAGCAGCGCTCAACTAGCGGGGCTCGACGAGCAGTACTTC. It specifies CASSAQLAGLDEQYF. This sequence joins TRBV11-2 and TRBJ2-7, with 10 positions matching TRBD2. Germline V CDR1 and CDR2: SGHAT, FQNNGV. The J segment lost 5 bases and the V segment lost 5 bases, leaving 9 bases of the junction unmatched. The CDR3 totals 15 residues.

The chain recombines TRBV7-9 with TRBJ2-5; D not resolved. With 5 bases removed from V and 2 bases from J, the gap between germline ends came to 6 bases. CDR3 length equals 12 residues. The germline gives CDR1 SEHNR, CDR2 FQNEAQ (reference sequence). The chain's CDR3 is CASSPMQETQYF. CDR3 nucleotide sequence: TGTGCCAGCAGCCCCATGCAAGAGACCCAGTACTTC.

This clone was observed at least ten times. The chain combines TRBV4-3 with TRBJ2-7; D gene uncertain. The V gene lost 4 bases and the J gene lost 0 bases, with 10 bases spanning the gap. The CDR3 is 14 amino acids. CDR1 LGHNA and CDR2 YSLEER come from the germline V gene. The CDR3 coding sequence is TGCGCCAGCAGCCTCGCGGCCCACTCCTACGAGCAGTACTTC. It codes for CASSLAAHSYEQYF.

The chain couples TRBV7-6 to TRBJ2-7; 7 positions match TRBD2. Germline V gene lookup returns CDR1 SGHVS and CDR2 FNYEAQ. CDR3 length equals 17 residues. V was pared by 0 bases and J by 0 bases, with 8 bases of the junction left unmatched. The CDR3 nucleotides are TGTGCCAGCAGCTTAGCGCGCCAGCGGGGAAGCTCCTACGAGCAGTACTTC. Translation: CASSLARQRGSSYEQYF.

This clone appeared once. The genes are TRBV7-9 and TRBJ1-3; maybe TRBD1 (6 bases). The CDR3 is 16 amino acids. V was shortened by 5 bases and J by 1 base, with 15 bases between the two germline ends. Germline V gives CDR1 SEHNR, CDR2 FQNEAQ (reference sequence). CDR3 sequence (DNA): TGTGCCAGCAGCCCCGGGGGCAGTACTTCTGGAAACACCATATATTTT. Protein: CASSPGGSTSGNTIYF.

This chain links TRBV5-6 with TRBJ2-5; 11 positions agree with TRBD1. CDR1 and CDR2 (germline): SGHDT, YYEEEE. The CDR3 has 15 amino acids. V lost 4 bases to trimming and J lost 4 bases; unmatched junction nucleotides: 6. CDR3 sequence: CASSRDRGVRETQYF. As DNA, the CDR3 is TGTGCCAGCAGCAGGGACAGGGGGGTTCGAGAGACCCAGTACTTC.

The V and J genes are TRBV28 and TRBJ1-5; 8 bases agree with TRBD1. CDR1 is MDHEN, CDR2 SYDVKM, per germline. The V and J ends lost 5 bases and 6 bases, in that order; junction bases with no gene match: 6. The CDR3 spans 14 residues. CDR3 sequence: CASSGQGAVQPQHF. CDR3 nucleotide sequence: TGTGCCAGCAGTGGGCAGGGGGCGGTTCAGCCCCAGCATTTT.